This TCR beta chain was profiled in a study of T cell responses to AZD1222 COVID-19 vaccine (dated by TCRdb to the early 2020s). In the study overall: AZD1222 recipients given second doses at about 4 weeks or at about 12 weeks were pooled, since spike-specific TCR depth and breadth were not found to differ between the two schedules. Trial participants were enrolled into age subgroups of 18-55, 56-69 and 70-plus years, which contained about 150, 27 and 61 TCR-sequenced participants, respectively. A total of about 240 trial participants underwent TCR sequencing, of whom 207 received two doses of AZD1222 and roughly 25 received two doses of the MenACWY control vaccine. On the study overall, not on this receptor specifically: CD4 TCRs associated with the vaccine covered the entire spike protein, and the dominant responses were in regions 160-218 and 743-854. Because no day 14 peak-response samples were available, repertoires were characterized only after the peak T cell response. Participants were mostly white British, with more females than males. The authors suggested clonal diversity may have been underestimated. Conclusions about previously exposed vaccinees are limited because only six or seven AZD1222 recipients were SARS-CoV-2 seropositive at baseline. Spike-specific TCR breadth and depth rose significantly after two AZD1222 doses compared with day 0 and with MenACWY recipients. The 56-69-year group was small, and its depth increase did not reach significance, likely because of low power. Epitopes outside the regions mutated in the B.1.351 and B.1.1.7 variants were reportedly recognized by nearly half of the unique spike-specific TCRs.

The CDR3 regions of human TCRbeta chains were analyzed by immunosequencing. Turning to the authors' computational methods: TCRs in the repertoires were compared against a reference library of SARS-CoV-2-specific TCRs that had been generated with the MIRA antigen-specificity platform. Breadth meant the fraction of unique TCRs that were SARS-CoV-2-associated, whereas depth meant the fraction of total T cells that were SARS-CoV-2-associated. Using the MIRA data, each spike-specific TCR was mapped to the spike region that the TCR reacts to and placed in a CD4 or CD8 class. Log10-transformed breadth and depth values were compared by one-way ANOVA with Sidak's multiple comparisons tests. As stored in TCRdb, this immuneACCESS dataset retains in-frame rearrangements with V and J assigned. A fraction of the clones does not appear; measured against another copy, unresolved V genes explain less than half of the discrepancy, and the remainder lacks a known reason. V and J calls and clone size are those listed in that table; D and trimming were worked out from the DNA. In this sample the table shows approximately 110,000 clones, about 90% of which occur a single time. Roughly 4.2% of the sample goes to the ten largest clones.

The CDR3, from cysteine to phenylalanine, totals 17 residues. Of the read, only the CDR3 DNA is kept; its 51 bases are in frame from base 1. Trimming costs V 1 base and J 0 bases, and their ends lie 15 bases apart. CDR1 and CDR2 are read off the germline V gene (reference sequence) as LNHDA and SQIVND. In regard to this clone: Its antigen is not yet known. Per-base quality was not reported, and no clone a single base away is much larger than it.

Read against the paper, the sample's time point label means: baseline before first vaccination. Vaccinee samples were obtained from the UK trials COV001 and COV002, which included a single-blind randomized controlled phase 2/3 trial of AZD1222 (ChAdOx1 nCoV-19) in healthy adults. For TCRbeta chain sequencing, PBMC samples were collected from trial participants at day 0 and at day 28 after the second dose. The V and J segments used are TRBV19 and TRBJ1-1, with the D gene too uncertain to name. This receptor was identified in an adult in good health. Here the sequenced sample was peripheral blood, taken on day 0 of AZD1222 vaccination. The bases read TGTGCCAGTAGTATAGGAAGGACGGTCGAGGTGAACACTGAAGCTTTCTTT. Translated, it reads CASSIGRTVEVNTEAFF.